This T cell receptor (beta chain) stems from a study of blood T cell repertoires in COVID-19. On the study more broadly: T cells, B-cell-depleted T cells, or PBMCs provided the cDNA or gDNA that served as material.

This clone was detected a few times. This CDR3 has 15 residues. Trimming left V 3 bases short and J 5 bases short, with 16 bases between. CDR1 and CDR2 (germline): KGHSH, LQKENI. Original handling: Estimates of nucleated cell counts were drawn from the amplification of reference gene primers. Produced via immunoSEQ multiplex PCR; TCRdb's table is partial and in-frame only. Clone size and V and J calls were adopted from that table, with D and trimming inferred from the DNA. This table has over 45,000 clones, about 88% appearing once. The chain uses TRBV18 and TRBJ2-5; maybe TRBD1 (6 bases). The sample consisted of peripheral blood. This TCR was sampled from a man between 65 and 85 years old with active COVID-19. The chain's CDR3 is CASSPPSGQLETQYF. The CDR3 DNA reads as TGTGCCAGCTCACCCCCGTCCGGACAGTTGGAGACCCAGTACTTC.